Listed below are T cell receptor beta chains from one sample, sequenced in a study of a mutant IDH1 vaccine in newly diagnosed glioma. The protocol was immunoSEQ multiplex PCR, while the TCRdb copy is restricted to in-frame clones and leaves out a portion. In the table there are roughly 43,000 clones, about 75% of which are singletons. Their antigens are not known. The specimen was PBMCs, collected from a glioma patient whose treatment included an IDH1 peptide vaccine. Receptor source: a man in his fifties or sixties with glioma. CDR3s include the opening cysteine and the closing phenylalanine or tryptophan. D genes are given only for firm matches. Where a row states a size, it is once, few, many or the class of an expanded clone; other rows omit it.

NA | 13 | NA | TRBJ1-1 | TRBV5-1 | TGCGCCAGCAGCTTGGGGCCTGGACTTGAAGCTTTCTTT | CASSLGPGLEAFF
once | 14 | NA | TRBJ1-2 | TRBV5-1 | TGCGCCAGCAGATCGCAGGGAAGTGGCTATGGCTACACCTTC | CASRSQGSGYGYTF
few | 10 | NA | TRBJ1-4 | TRBV2 | TGTGCCAGCAGGGACGAAAAACTGTTTTTT | CASRDEKLFF
NA | 11 | NA | TRBJ1-1 | TRBV13 | TGTGCCAGCAGCCTCCCCGCTGAAGCTTTCTTT | CASSLPAEAFF
NA | 12 | TRBD1 | TRBJ1-3 | TRBV30 | TGTGCCTGGAACAGGGGAGGAAACACCATATATTTT | CAWNRGGNTIYF
NA | 15 | TRBD1 | TRBJ2-7 | TRBV19 | TGTGCCAGTAGTGCCTACAGGGGACCCAACTACGAGCAGTACTTC | CASSAYRGPNYEQYF
NA | 13 | NA | TRBJ1-2 | TRBV7-6 | TGTGCCAGCAGCTTAGACCAGAACTATGGCTACACCTTC | CASSLDQNYGYTF
NA | 13 | NA | TRBJ1-5 | TRBV18 | TGTGCCAGCTCCCTAAGTTTCGGTCAGCCCCAGCATTTT | CASSLSFGQPQHF
NA | 14 | NA | TRBJ2-7 | TRBV27 | TGTGCCAGCAGTCTCACTCCTCAAGCCTACGAGCAGTACTTC | CASSLTPQAYEQYF
few | 17 | TRBD1 | TRBJ1-1 | TRBV6-1 | TGTGCCAGCAGTGCCCTGCCGGGACAGGGTTCGGGCACTGAAGCTTTCTTT | CASSALPGQGSGTEAFF
NA | 13 | NA | TRBJ1-5 | TRBV5-1 | TGCGCCAGCAGCCGCGGGGTCAATCAGCCCCAGCATTTT | CASSRGVNQPQHF
NA | 14 | NA | TRBJ2-5 | TRBV30 | TGTGCCTGGAGTGTACGGGGCAGCAGCAAGGACCAGTACTTC | CAWSVRGSSKDQYF
NA | 13 | TRBD1 | TRBJ1-2 | TRBV4-1 | TGCGCCAGCAGCCAACGTGGGACAGATGGCTACACCTTC | CASSQRGTDGYTF
NA | 15 | NA | TRBJ1-3 | TRBV6-5 | TGTGCCAGCAGCCTTGGACCGCGCTCTGGAAACACCATATATTTT | CASSLGPRSGNTIYF
NA | 13 | NA | TRBJ2-1 | TRBV5-4 | TGTGCCAGCAGCTTGTGGGGTCCCAATGAGCAGTTCTTC | CASSLWGPNEQFF
NA | 15 | NA | TRBJ1-4 | TRBV11-2 | TGTGCCAGCAGCTTACGATCTGCAACTAATGAAAAACTGTTTTTT | CASSLRSATNEKLFF
once | 13 | NA | TRBJ1-1 | TRBV2 | TGTGCCAGCAGTTTAGGGGAGGGGACTGAAGCTTTCTTT | CASSLGEGTEAFF